These 17 T cell receptor beta chains came from one sample sequenced in a study of PD-L1 blockade in urothelial cancer. Some clones are missing from TCRdb's copy, which holds only in-frame ones; the method was immunoSEQ multiplex PCR. The sample holds tens of thousands of clones, approximately 87% seen once. Time point noted: pretreatment peripheral blood. Sequenced material: PBMCs, taken around atezolizumab (anti-PD-L1) treatment. Receptors were obtained from a man between 60 and 75 years old with urothelial cancer.

The rearrangement links TRBV6-8 to TRBJ2-1, with unresolved D. Germline V CDR1 and CDR2: MNHGY, SAAAGT. V was shortened by 10 bases and J by 0 bases, with 13 bases between the two germline ends. CDR3 size: 14 residues. CDR3 bases: TGTGCCACCATCAGGCAGAGCTCCTACAATGAGCAGTTCTTC. Protein: CATIRQSSYNEQFF.

The chain joins TRBV5-1 to TRBJ2-2; tentative D call: TRBD2 (5 bases). Per germline, CDR1 SGHRS and CDR2 YFSETQ. This CDR3 contains 14 residues. The germline V and J ends were trimmed by 3 bases and 5 bases, with 11 bases remaining between them. CDR3 residues: CASSYDGETGELFF. CDR3 coding DNA: TGCGCCAGCAGCTATGACGGGGAAACCGGGGAGCTGTTTTTT.

This clone came up once. CDR3 in DNA: TGTGCCAGCAGCCACCCTACTAAGCGCGAGGTTAGCACAGATACGCAGTATTTT. This sequence encodes CASSHPTKREVSTDTQYF. The chain joins TRBV5-4 to TRBJ2-3; the D is unclear. This CDR3 is 18 amino acids long. Germline lookup yields CDR1 SGHNT and CDR2 YYREEE (reference sequence). Trimming took off 4 bases at V and 0 bases at J, with 21 bases between the two ends.

Many counts were recorded for this clone. The chain joins TRBV10-2 to TRBJ1-5, with 7 bases matching TRBD1. V lost 10 bases to trimming and J lost 4 bases; unmatched junction nucleotides: 10. The CDR3 is made up of 14 amino acids. CDR1 WSHSY and CDR2 SAAADI come from the germline V gene. CDR3 loop: CANPPTGPNQPQHF. The CDR3 nucleotides read TGCGCCAACCCACCGACAGGGCCAAATCAGCCCCAGCATTTT.

V gene TRBV29-1 combines with J gene TRBJ2-4; 9 bases line up with TRBD1. Germline V gene sequence: CDR1 SQVTM, CDR2 ANQGSEA. This CDR3 spans 14 amino acids. Losses at the gene ends were 7 bases for V and 0 bases for J; bases not matched to a gene: 4. This CDR3 is CSAWDREAKNIQYF. The CDR3 DNA is TGCAGCGCCTGGGACAGGGAAGCCAAAAACATTCAGTACTTC.

The CDR3 loop reads CASSVQVAGLSTDTQYF. CDR3 coding DNA: TGTGCCAGCAGCGTCCAAGTAGCGGGCCTAAGCACAGATACGCAGTATTTT. This chain uses TRBV9 with TRBJ2-3; 7 positions agree with TRBD2. Germline assignment: CDR1 SGDLS and CDR2 YYNGEE. Germline trimming cut 2 bases from V and 0 bases from J; bases unmatched to any gene: 9. The CDR3 has 17 residues.

This clone is judged medium-sized. V is TRBV7-9 and J is TRBJ1-1; D is unclear. The germline V gene has CDR1 SEHNR and CDR2 FQNEAQ (reference sequence). This CDR3 is built from 14 residues. Trimming left V 0 bases short and J 4 bases short, with 9 bases between. The DNA for the CDR3 is TGTGCCAGCAGCTTAGCGTCCGGGTTCACTGAAGCTTTCTTT. It codes for CASSLASGFTEAFF.

The V call is TRBV27, the J call TRBJ1-4; D is unclear. This CDR3 has 16 amino acids. Germline V CDR1 and CDR2: MNHEY, SMNVEV (reference sequence). Trimming stripped 6 bases from V and 0 bases from J, with 14 bases between. The CDR3 protein is CASSPNTFATNEKLFF. As DNA, the CDR3 is TGTGCCAGCAGCCCAAACACATTTGCAACTAATGAAAAACTGTTTTTT.

CDR3: CASSLGGGGAGYTF. The DNA for the CDR3 is TGTGCCAGCAGCTTAGGGGGGGGCGGTGCTGGCTACACCTTC. The chain recombines TRBV7-6 with TRBJ1-2; TRBD1 is a possible D gene (6 bases). V dropped 1 base and J dropped 7 bases, with 13 bases sitting between them. CDR3 size: 14 residues. In germline, CDR1 is SGHVS, CDR2 FNYEAQ.

The genes are TRBV11-3 and TRBJ2-3; the match to TRBD2 covers 8 bases. This CDR3 has 14 amino acids. With V trimmed by 5 bases and J by 5 bases, 6 bases remained unmatched. CDR1 and CDR2 from the germline V gene are SGHNT and YENEEA. CDR3 in amino acids: CASSPGRGGDTQYF. As DNA, the CDR3 is TGTGCCAGCAGCCCCGGGAGGGGAGGAGATACGCAGTATTTT. The entire variable domain, with the rest obtained from reference TRBV11-3 and TRBJ2-3, is as follows: EAGVVQSPRYKIIEKKQPVAFWCNPISGHNTLYWYLQNLGQGPELLIRYENEEAVDDSQLPKDRFSAERLKGVDSTLKIQPAELGDSAVYLCASSPGRGGDTQYFGPGTRLTVL.

This chain uses TRBV4-3 with TRBJ1-5, with 7 nucleotides matching TRBD1. Germline-derived CDR1 and CDR2 are LGHNA and YSLEER. Losses at the gene ends were 3 bases for V and 5 bases for J; bases not matched to a gene: 7. The CDR3 sequence is 15 residues long. CDR3 sequence reads: CASSHRQGFDQPQHF. The CDR3 region has the DNA TGCGCCAGCAGCCACCGACAGGGTTTCGATCAGCCCCAGCATTTT.

The chain links TRBV7-9 to TRBJ2-1; maybe TRBD2 (6 bases). V lost 8 bases and J lost 5, with 13 bases in between. Germline values: CDR1 SEHNR, CDR2 FQNEAQ (reference sequence). This CDR3 is 13 amino acids long. The CDR3 DNA reads TGTGCCAGCGTACTAGCCTCACACAATGAGCAGTTCTTC. Protein: CASVLASHNEQFF.

The chain carries TRBV7-2 and TRBJ2-7; possible D gene TRBD2, 7 bases. Germline-derived CDR1 and CDR2 are SGHTA and FQGNSA. CDR3 size: 17 residues. The V end lost 6 bases, the J end lost 2 bases, and 23 bases lay between the germline ends. Here the CDR3 reads CASRLSSARGGAYEQYF. DNA of the CDR3: TGTGCCAGCAGGTTGTCTAGCGCACGAGGGGGGGCCTACGAGCAGTACTTC.

J is TRBJ1-1 and V is TRBV10-3; D perhaps matches TRBD1 (6 bases). Looked up from germline, CDR1 is ENHRY and CDR2 is SYGVKD. V was pared by 8 bases and J by 7 bases, with 17 bases between. The CDR3 is made up of 13 amino acids. In nucleotides, the CDR3 is TGTGCCATCCTCGGTGGGGAAGGGGGTGAAGCTTTCTTT. Residues: CAILGGEGGEAFF.

The chain joins TRBV4-1 to TRBJ1-4; maybe TRBD1 (5 bases). The V end was cut by 2 bases, the J end by 5 bases, with 6 bases between. The CDR3 runs 13 residues. Germline lookup yields CDR1 MGHRA and CDR2 YSYEKL. CDR3 bases: TGCGCCAGCAGCCAACCAGGGAATGAAAAACTGTTTTTT. Translating it yields CASSQPGNEKLFF.

This rearrangement joins TRBV5-1 to TRBJ1-2, with D maybe TRBD1 (6 bases). The germline V gene has CDR1 SGHRS and CDR2 YFSETQ. The V end lost 4 bases, the J end lost 10 bases, and 20 bases lay between the germline ends. The CDR3 is made up of 14 amino acids. This CDR3 reads CASSPLGTSWYYTF. CDR3 coding DNA: TGCGCCAGCAGCCCGTTAGGGACAAGTTGGTACTACACCTTC.

V and J are TRBV5-1 and TRBJ1-2; the match to TRBD1 covers 9 bases. The CDR3 has 15 amino acids. V lost 4 bases and J lost 2; bases outside the gene matches: 6. Germline V gene sequence: CDR1 SGHRS, CDR2 YFSETQ. The CDR3 DNA sequence: TGCGCCAGCAGCCATCTGACAGGGGGGAACTATGGCTACACCTTC. This codes for CASSHLTGGNYGYTF.